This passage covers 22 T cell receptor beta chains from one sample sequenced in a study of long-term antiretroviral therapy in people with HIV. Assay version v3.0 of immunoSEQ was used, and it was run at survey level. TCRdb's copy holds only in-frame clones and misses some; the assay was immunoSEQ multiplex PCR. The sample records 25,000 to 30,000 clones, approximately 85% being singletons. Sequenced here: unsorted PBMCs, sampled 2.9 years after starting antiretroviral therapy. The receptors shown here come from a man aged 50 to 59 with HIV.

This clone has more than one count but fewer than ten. The CDR3 protein is CASSGLTGVDTGELFF. The CDR3, as DNA: TGTGCCAGCAGTGGCCTGACAGGGGTCGATACCGGGGAGCTGTTTTTT. The V and J genes are TRBV27 and TRBJ2-2; 8 nucleotides match TRBD1. The CDR3 extends over 16 amino acids. Per germline, CDR1 MNHEY and CDR2 SMNVEV (reference sequence). After removal of 5 bases from V and 5 bases from J, the junction contained 10 bases not matched to a gene.

CDR3 region: CASSAEGAVNTEAFF. The CDR3 nucleotides are TGTGCCAGCAGTGCCGAGGGGGCGGTGAACACTGAAGCTTTCTTT. The chain has TRBV2 and TRBJ1-1, with 7 bases that match TRBD1. The CDR3 contains 15 residues. Germline V gives CDR1 SNHLY, CDR2 FYNNEI. With 4 bases clipped from V and 0 bases from J, the junction kept 5 bases outside the gene matches.

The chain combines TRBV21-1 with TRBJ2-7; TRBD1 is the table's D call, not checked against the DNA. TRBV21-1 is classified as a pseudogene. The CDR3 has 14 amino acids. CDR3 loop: CASSRQVLVDEQYF. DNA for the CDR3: TGTGCCAGCAGCAGACAGGTTCTTGTAGACGAGCAGTACTTC.

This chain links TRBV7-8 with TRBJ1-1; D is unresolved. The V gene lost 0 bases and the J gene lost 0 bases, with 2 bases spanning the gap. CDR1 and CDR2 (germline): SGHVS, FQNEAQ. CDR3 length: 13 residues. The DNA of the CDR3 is TGTGCCAGCAGCTTAGCTCTGAACACTGAAGCTTTCTTT. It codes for CASSLALNTEAFF.

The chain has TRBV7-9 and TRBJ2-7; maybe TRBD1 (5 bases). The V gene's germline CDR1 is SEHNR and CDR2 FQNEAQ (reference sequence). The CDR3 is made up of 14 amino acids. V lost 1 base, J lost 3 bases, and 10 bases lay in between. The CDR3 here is CASSLGPGNYEQYF. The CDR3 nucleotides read TGTGCCAGCAGCTTAGGTCCAGGGAACTACGAGCAGTACTTC. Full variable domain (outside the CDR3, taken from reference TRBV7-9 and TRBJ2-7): DTGVSQNPRHKITKRGQNVTFRCDPISEHNRLYWYRQTLGQGPEFLTYFQNEAQLEKSRLLSDRFSAERPKGSFSTLEIQRTEQGDSAMYLCASSLGPGNYEQYFGPGTRLTVT.

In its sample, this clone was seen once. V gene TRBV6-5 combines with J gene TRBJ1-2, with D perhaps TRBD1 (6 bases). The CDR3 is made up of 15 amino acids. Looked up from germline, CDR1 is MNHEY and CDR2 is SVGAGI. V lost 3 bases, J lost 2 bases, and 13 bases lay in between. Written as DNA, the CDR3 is TGTGCCAGCAGTTATAGCGGGGGGCCCAACTATGGCTACACCTTC. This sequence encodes CASSYSGGPNYGYTF.

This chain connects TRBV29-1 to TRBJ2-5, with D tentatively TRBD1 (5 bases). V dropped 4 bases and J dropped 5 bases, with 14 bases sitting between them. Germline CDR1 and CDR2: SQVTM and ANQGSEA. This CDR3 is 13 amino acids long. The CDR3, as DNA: TGCAGCGTTGTAAAGGGGTTGGGGGAGACCCAGTACTTC. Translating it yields CSVVKGLGETQYF.

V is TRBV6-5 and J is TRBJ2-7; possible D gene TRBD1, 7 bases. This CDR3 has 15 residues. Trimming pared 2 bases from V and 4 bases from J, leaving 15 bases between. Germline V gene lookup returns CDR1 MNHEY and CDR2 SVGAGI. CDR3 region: CASSYPGGLQYEQYF. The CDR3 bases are TGTGCCAGCAGTTACCCAGGGGGGTTACAGTACGAGCAGTACTTC.

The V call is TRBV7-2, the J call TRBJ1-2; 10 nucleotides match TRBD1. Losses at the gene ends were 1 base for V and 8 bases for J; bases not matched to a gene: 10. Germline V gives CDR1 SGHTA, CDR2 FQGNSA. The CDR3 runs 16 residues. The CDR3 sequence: CASSLGDRGRGGGYTF. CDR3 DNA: TGTGCCAGCAGCTTAGGAGACAGGGGGCGCGGGGGGGGCTACACCTTC.

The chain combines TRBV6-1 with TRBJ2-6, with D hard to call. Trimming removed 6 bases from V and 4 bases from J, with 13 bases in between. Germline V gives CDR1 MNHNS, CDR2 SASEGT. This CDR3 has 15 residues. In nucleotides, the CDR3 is TGTGCCAGCAGCTCCAGTTCGGCCGGGGCCAACGTCCTGACTTTC. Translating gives CASSSSSAGANVLTF.

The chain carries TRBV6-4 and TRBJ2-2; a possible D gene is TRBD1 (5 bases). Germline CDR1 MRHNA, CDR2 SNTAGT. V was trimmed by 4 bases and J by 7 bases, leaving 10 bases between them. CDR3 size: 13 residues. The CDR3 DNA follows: TGTGCCAGCAGTGGCCAGGGCGGCGGGGAGCTGTTTTTT. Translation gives CASSGQGGGELFF.

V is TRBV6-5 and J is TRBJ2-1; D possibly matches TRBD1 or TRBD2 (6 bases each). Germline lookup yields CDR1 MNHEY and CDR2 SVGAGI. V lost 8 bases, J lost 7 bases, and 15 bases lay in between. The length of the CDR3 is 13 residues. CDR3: CASGLQGRNEQFF. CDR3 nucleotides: TGTGCCAGCGGACTACAGGGTAGGAATGAGCAGTTCTTC.

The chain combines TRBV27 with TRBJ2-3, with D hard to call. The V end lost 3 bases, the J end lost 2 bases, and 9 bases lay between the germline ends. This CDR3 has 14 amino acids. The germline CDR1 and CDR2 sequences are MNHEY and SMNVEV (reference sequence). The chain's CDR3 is CASSFWQDTDTQYF. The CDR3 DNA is TGTGCCAGCAGTTTCTGGCAGGACACAGATACGCAGTATTTT.

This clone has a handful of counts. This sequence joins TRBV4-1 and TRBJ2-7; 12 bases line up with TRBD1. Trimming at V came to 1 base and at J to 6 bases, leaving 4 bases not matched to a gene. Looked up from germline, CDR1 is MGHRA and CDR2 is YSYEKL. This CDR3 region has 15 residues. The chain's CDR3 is CASSQGGQGASEQYF. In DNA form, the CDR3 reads TGCGCCAGCAGCCAAGGGGGACAGGGGGCGAGCGAGCAGTACTTC.

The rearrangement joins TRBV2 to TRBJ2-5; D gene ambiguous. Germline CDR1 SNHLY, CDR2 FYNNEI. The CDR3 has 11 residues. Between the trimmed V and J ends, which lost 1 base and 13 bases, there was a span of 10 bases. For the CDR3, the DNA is TGTGCCAGCAGTGAAGGCCCGAAGGGGTACTTC. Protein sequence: CASSEGPKGYF. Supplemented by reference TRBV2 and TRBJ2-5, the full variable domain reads EPEVTQTPSHQVTQMGQEVILRCVPISNHLYFYWYRQILGQKVEFLVSFYNNEISEKSEIFDDQFSVERPDGSNFTLKIRSTKLEDSAMYFCASSEGPKGYFGPGTRLLVL.

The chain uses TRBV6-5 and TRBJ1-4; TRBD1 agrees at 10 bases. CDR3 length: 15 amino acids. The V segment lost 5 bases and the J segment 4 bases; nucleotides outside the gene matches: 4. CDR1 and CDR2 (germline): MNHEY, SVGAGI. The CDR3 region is CASSIDRGHNEKLFF. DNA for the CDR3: TGTGCCAGCAGTATTGACAGGGGGCATAATGAAAAACTGTTTTTT.

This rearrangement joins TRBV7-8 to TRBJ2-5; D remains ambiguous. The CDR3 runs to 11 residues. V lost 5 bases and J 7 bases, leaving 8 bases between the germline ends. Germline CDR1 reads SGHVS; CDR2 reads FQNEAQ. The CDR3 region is CASSPRGTQYF. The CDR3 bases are TGTGCCAGCAGCCCTAGAGGGACCCAGTACTTC.

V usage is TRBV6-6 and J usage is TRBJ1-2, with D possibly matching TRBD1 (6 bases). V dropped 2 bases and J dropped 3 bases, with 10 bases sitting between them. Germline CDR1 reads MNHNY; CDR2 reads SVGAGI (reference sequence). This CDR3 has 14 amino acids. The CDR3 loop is CASSYGEGDYGYTF. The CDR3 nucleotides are TGTGCCAGCAGTTACGGGGAGGGGGACTATGGCTACACCTTC.

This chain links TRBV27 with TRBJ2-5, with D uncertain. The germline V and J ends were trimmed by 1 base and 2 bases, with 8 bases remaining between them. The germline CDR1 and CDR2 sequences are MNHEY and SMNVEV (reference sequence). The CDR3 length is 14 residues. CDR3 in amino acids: CASSLWGLQETQYF. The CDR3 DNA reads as TGTGCCAGCAGTTTATGGGGTTTGCAAGAGACCCAGTACTTC.

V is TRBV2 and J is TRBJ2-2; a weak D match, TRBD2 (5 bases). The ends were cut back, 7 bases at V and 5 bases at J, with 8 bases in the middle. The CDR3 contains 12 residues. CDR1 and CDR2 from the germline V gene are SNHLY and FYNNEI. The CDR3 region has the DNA TGTGCCAGCAAGAGGGAAACCGGGGAGCTGTTTTTT. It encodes CASKRETGELFF.

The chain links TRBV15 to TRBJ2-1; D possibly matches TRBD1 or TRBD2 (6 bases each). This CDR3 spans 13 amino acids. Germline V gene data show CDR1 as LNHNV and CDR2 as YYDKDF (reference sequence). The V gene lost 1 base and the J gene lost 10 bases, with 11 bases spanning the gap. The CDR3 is CATSRGGAGEQFF. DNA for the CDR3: TGTGCCACCAGCAGAGGGGGGGCCGGGGAGCAGTTCTTC.

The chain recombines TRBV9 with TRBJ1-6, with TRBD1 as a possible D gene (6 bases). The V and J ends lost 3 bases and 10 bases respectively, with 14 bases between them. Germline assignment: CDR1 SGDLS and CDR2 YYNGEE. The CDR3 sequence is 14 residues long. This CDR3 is CASSEVRGPSPLHF. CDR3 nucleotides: TGTGCCAGCAGCGAAGTACGGGGGCCGTCACCCCTCCACTTT.